This T cell receptor beta chain was obtained from a study of neurological immune-mediated disorders. Synthesis of cDNA was performed by 5'RACE using 10-nucleotide random UMIs. The output of every sequencing run, over 160 million TCR-beta sequences, came from 15-18 subjects. TCRdb re-analysed the 5' RACE reads in MiXCR, keeping a single row per CDR3 protein. The table shows under 60,000 distinct CDR3 sequences, with roughly 15% occurring only once. The germline V gene encodes CDR1 SGHKS and CDR2 YYEKEE (reference sequence). Between the trimmed V and J ends, which lost 2 bases and 6 bases, there was a span of 5 bases. The CDR3 is 12 residues long. This clonotype was seen many times. Volunteers attending a blood bank in Maryland, USA, served as healthy controls.

The gene calls are TRBV5-5 and TRBJ2-2, with D unclear. The source is a man aged 55 to 70 in good health. Sample: PBMCs. CDR3 in DNA: TGTGCCAGCAGCTTCCTCCCCGGGGAGCTGTTTTTT. Translating it yields CASSFLPGELFF.